This T cell receptor (beta chain) was recovered during a study of blood T cell repertoires in COVID-19. Study summary: Some COVID-19 samples were acute and others convalescent; all came from the United States, Italy and Spain. Sources were T cells, B-cell-depleted T cells, or PBMCs; the material itself was cDNA or gDNA.

Germline trimming cut 6 bases from V and 3 bases from J; bases unmatched to any gene: 8. There are 14 residues in the CDR3. CDR1 SQVTM and CDR2 ANQGSEA come from the germline V gene. In the authors' workflow: Cell counts per sample came from amplifying reference gene primers. The table came from immunoSEQ multiplex PCR; TCRdb's copy has only in-frame clones and leaves some out. V, J and clone size were drawn from that table, and D and trimming were deduced from the DNA. This table has 50,000 to 70,000 clones, 84% appearing once. The chain recombines TRBV29-1 with TRBJ2-3; 8 nucleotides match TRBD1. The TCR originated in a woman in her sixties with acute or convalescent COVID-19. Input material: peripheral blood. CDR3 in amino acids: CSVETGVGTDTQYF. The CDR3 DNA is TGCAGCGTCGAGACAGGGGTGGGGACAGATACGCAGTATTTT.